This TCR beta chain was sequenced in a study of blood T cell repertoires in COVID-19. At the level of the study: Samples of COVID-19 (acute and convalescent) were obtained from the United States, Italy and Spain. The cDNA or gDNA used as material had been derived from T cells, B-cell-depleted T cells, or PBMCs.

V was pared by 6 bases and J by 0 bases, with 7 bases of the junction left unmatched. The CDR3 contains 15 residues. Germline-derived CDR1 and CDR2 are SGHVS and FNYEAQ. Methods used by the authors: Amplification with reference gene primers provided the estimates of nucleated cell counts. Profiling relied on immunoSEQ multiplex PCR, and the TCRdb table lists in-frame clones only, not all of them. Clonal size and the V and J genes are those of that table, whereas D and trimming came from the DNA. The sample comprises around 170,000 clones, approximately 79% of which are singletons, and under 3.5% rests with the top ten.

The chain links TRBV7-6 to TRBJ2-5, with TRBD2 matching 7 bases. The receptor was isolated from an elderly woman with acute or convalescent COVID-19. Specimen: peripheral blood. DNA for the CDR3: TGTGCCAGCAGATCGAGGGGAGGGAACCAAGAGACCCAGTACTTC. It yields the protein CASRSRGGNQETQYF.